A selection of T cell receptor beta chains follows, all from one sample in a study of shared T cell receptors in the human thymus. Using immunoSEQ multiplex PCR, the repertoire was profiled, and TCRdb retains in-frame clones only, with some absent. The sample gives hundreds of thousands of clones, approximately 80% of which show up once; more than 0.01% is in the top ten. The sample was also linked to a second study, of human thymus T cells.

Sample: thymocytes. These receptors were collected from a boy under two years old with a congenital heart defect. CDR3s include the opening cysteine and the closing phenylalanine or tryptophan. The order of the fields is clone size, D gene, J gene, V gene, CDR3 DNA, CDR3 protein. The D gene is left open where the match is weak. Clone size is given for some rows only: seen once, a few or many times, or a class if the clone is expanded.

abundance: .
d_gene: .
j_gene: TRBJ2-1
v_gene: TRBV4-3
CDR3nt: TGCGCCAGCAGCCAAGATCAGAGGATGGATGAGCAGTTCTTC
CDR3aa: CASSQDQRMDEQFF

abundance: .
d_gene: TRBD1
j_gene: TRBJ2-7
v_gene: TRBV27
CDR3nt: TGTGCCAGCAGTTACGGACAGGGCTACGAGCAGTACTTC
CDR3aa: CASSYGQGYEQYF

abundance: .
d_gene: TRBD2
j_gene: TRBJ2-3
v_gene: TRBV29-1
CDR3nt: TGCAGCGCCCCACCCCGGACAGGGGAAACTCTAGCGGGGGGCATAGATACGCAGTATTTT
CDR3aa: CSAPPRTGETLAGGIDTQYF

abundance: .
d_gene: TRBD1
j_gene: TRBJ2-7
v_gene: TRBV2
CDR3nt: TGTGCCAGCTACCCCGGGACAGGGTACGAGCAGTACTTC
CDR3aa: CASYPGTGYEQYF

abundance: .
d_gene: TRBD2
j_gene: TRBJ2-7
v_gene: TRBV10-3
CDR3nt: TGTGCCATCAGGTTTTCCCTAGCGGGAGTAGGCCTCTACGAGCAGTACTTC
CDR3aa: CAIRFSLAGVGLYEQYF

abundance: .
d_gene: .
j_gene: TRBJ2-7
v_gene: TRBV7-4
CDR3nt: TGTGCCAGCAGCTTACCAGGCAGGGAAGACGAGCAGTACTTC
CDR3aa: CASSLPGREDEQYF

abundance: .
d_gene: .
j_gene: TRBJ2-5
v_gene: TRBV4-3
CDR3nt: TGCGCCAGCAGCCAAGATATGGGAGTAAGCGGGTCGTACCAAGAGACCCAGTACTTC
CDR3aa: CASSQDMGVSGSYQETQYF

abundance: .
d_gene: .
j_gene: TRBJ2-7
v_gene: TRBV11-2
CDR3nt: TGTGCCAGCAGCTTAGAGGTGGATAAGCGAGACGAGCAGTACTTC
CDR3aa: CASSLEVDKRDEQYF

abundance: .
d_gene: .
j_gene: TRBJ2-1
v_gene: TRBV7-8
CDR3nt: TGTGCCAGCAGCTTAAAACGCGGCCAGGGTGACAATGAGCAGTTCTTC
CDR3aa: CASSLKRGQGDNEQFF

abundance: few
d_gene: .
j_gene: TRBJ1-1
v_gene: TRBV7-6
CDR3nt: TGTGCCAGCAGCTTATTTGGGGCAGGGGTGGACACTGAAGCTTTCTTT
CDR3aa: CASSLFGAGVDTEAFF

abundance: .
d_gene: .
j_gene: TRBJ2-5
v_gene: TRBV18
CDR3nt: TGTGCCAGCTCACCGGAGGGCGGACAAGAGACCCAGTACTTC
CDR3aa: CASSPEGGQETQYF

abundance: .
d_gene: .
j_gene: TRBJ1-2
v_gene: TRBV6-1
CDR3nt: TGTGCCAGCACCCCACCCAGGGTTGTTGACTATGGCTACACCTTC
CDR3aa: CASTPPRVVDYGYTF

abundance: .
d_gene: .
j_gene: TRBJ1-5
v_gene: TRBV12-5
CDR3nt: TGTGCTAGTGGTTTGGATCGAGGACAGTCCTCTCCCTATAGCAATCAGCCCCAGCATTTT
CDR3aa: CASGLDRGQSSPYSNQPQHF

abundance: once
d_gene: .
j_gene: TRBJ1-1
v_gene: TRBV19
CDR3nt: TGTGCCAGTAGACCCCTGGGAGAAGGCTCCTTGAACACTGAAGCTTTCTTT
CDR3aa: CASRPLGEGSLNTEAFF

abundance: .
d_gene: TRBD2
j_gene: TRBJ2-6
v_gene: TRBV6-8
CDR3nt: TGTGCCAGCAGTAGCGGGAGGGCCCTGGGAGGGGCCAACGTCCTGACTTTC
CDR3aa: CASSSGRALGGANVLTF

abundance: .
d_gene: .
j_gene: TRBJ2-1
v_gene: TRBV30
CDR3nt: TGTGTGGTAGGACAACGCAATGAGCAGTTCTTC
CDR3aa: CVVGQRNEQFF

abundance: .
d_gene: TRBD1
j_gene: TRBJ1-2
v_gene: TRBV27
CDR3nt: TGTGCCAGCAGTTTCGTTCCAGACAGGGGTAATGGCTACACCTTC
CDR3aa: CASSFVPDRGNGYTF

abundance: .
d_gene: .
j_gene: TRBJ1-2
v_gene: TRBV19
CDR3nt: TGTGCCAGTAGTTCGGCGGCTTGCTTCGACTATGGCTACACCTTC
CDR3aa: CASSSAACFDYGYTF

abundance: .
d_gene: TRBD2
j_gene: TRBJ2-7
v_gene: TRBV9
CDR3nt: TGTGCCAGCAGCGTAGGGACTAGCCCCTACGAGCAGTACTTC
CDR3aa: CASSVGTSPYEQYF

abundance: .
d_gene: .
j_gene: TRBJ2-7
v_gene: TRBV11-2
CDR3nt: TGTGCCAGCAGCTTAGGGCAGGGGAGATACGAGCAGTACTTC
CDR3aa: CASSLGQGRYEQYF

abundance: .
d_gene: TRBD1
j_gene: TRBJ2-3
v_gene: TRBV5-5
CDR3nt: TGTGCCAGCAGCTCCCCCCTCCGGGACAGGGACTCAGATACGCAGTATTTT
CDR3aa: CASSSPLRDRDSDTQYF

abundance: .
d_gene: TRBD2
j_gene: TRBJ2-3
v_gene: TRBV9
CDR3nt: TGTGCCAGCAGCGTAGGGACTAGCGGCACAGATACGCAGTATTTT
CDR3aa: CASSVGTSGTDTQYF

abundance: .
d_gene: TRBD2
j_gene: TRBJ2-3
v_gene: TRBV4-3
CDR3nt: TGCGCCAGCAGCCCCAGTCCGGGAGGGCCTCAGGATACGCAGTATTTT
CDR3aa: CASSPSPGGPQDTQYF

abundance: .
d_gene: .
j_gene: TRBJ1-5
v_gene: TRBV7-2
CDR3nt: TGTGCCAGCAGCTTGGGGGGTCCCAGCAATCAGCCCCAGCATTTT
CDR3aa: CASSLGGPSNQPQHF